The 29 T cell receptor beta chains reported below all come from one sample, sequenced in a study of blood T cell repertoires in COVID-19. The protocol was immunoSEQ multiplex PCR, while the TCRdb copy is restricted to in-frame clones and leaves out a portion. Found here are about 42,000 clones, about 86% of them singletons; the top ten hold approximately 60%. Sequenced sample: peripheral blood. The receptors come from a man between 65 and 85 years old with acute or convalescent COVID-19.

The chain links TRBV12-5 to TRBJ2-7, with TRBD2 matching over 9 bases. The CDR3 sequence is 15 residues long. CDR1 LGHNT and CDR2 FRNRAP come from the germline V gene. J lost 4 bases, V lost 0 bases, and 4 bases had no gene match. CDR3 bases: TGTGCTAGTGGTTTGGTCGCTAGCGGGACGTACGAGCAGTACTTC. Amino acid sequence: CASGLVASGTYEQYF.

There are a few counts of this clone. CDR3 DNA: TGTGCCAGCAGCCTTGGGAGGAGTGGGCAGCCCCAGCATTTT. It specifies CASSLGRSGQPQHF. This rearrangement joins TRBV6-5 to TRBJ1-5; D unresolved. This CDR3 has 14 amino acids. Trimming took off 6 bases at V and 7 bases at J, with 16 bases between the two ends. In germline, CDR1 is MNHEY, CDR2 SVGAGI.

The chain links TRBV6-5 to TRBJ1-5; a weak D match, TRBD1 (5 bases). V dropped 2 bases and J dropped 6 bases, with 11 bases sitting between them. Germline values: CDR1 MNHEY, CDR2 SVGAGI. The CDR3 is made up of 14 amino acids. The CDR3 DNA is TGTGCCAGCAGTTACGTTCGACAGACTCAGCCCCAGCATTTT. Residues: CASSYVRQTQPQHF.

This clone was seen only once. The chain employs TRBV28 and TRBJ1-5, with TRBD1 matching 9 bases. The ends lost 8 bases at V and 6 bases at J; junction bases unmatched: 11. This CDR3 contains 15 residues. Per germline, CDR1 MDHEN and CDR2 SYDVKM. This chain's CDR3 is CASSALQGAGQPQHF. The CDR3 DNA reads TGTGCCAGCTCCGCATTACAGGGGGCAGGTCAGCCCCAGCATTTT. The whole variable domain, remainder taken from reference TRBV28 and TRBJ1-5, is DVKVTQSSRYLVKRTGEKVFLECVQDMDHENMFWYRQDPGLGLRLIYFSYDVKMKEKGDIPEGYSVSREKKERFSLILESASTNQTSMYLCASSALQGAGQPQHFGDGTRLSIL.

The chain recombines TRBV7-8 with TRBJ1-5; 8 nucleotides align to TRBD1. Germline loops: CDR1 SGHVS, CDR2 FQNEAQ. With V trimmed by 1 base and J by 4 bases, 18 bases remained unmatched. The CDR3 contains 20 residues. CDR3 region: CASSLVAVTGAPSRNQPQHF. Here the CDR3 DNA reads TGTGCCAGCAGCTTAGTCGCCGTGACAGGGGCTCCCAGTAGGAATCAGCCCCAGCATTTT.

This clone was found once. The V and J genes are TRBV6-5 and TRBJ1-4, with D unclear. The CDR3 runs 13 residues. Deletions cut 6 bases from V and 7 bases from J, with 12 bases between. Germline V gene data show CDR1 as MNHEY and CDR2 as SVGAGI. CDR3 region: CASRGWGGEKLFF. The CDR3 DNA follows: TGTGCCAGCAGGGGGTGGGGAGGTGAAAAACTGTTTTTT.

This clone was seen only once. The chain combines TRBV5-5 with TRBJ2-5; 9 bases match TRBD2. Germline assignment: CDR1 SGHKS and CDR2 YYEKEE (reference sequence). The CDR3 contains 16 residues. With V trimmed by 4 bases and J by 5 bases, 12 bases remained unmatched. The CDR3 DNA reads TGTGCCAGCAGCCCACTCGGGCGGGGGGGCACCGAGACCCAGTACTTC. This sequence encodes CASSPLGRGGTETQYF.

CDR3 nucleotide sequence: TGCGCCAGCAGCTGGGACAGGAACACTGAAGCTTTCTTT. Translation: CASSWDRNTEAFF. V usage is TRBV5-1 and J usage is TRBJ1-1, with 7 bases that match TRBD1. The CDR3 has 13 amino acids. Looked up from germline, CDR1 is SGHRS and CDR2 is YFSETQ. The V segment lost 3 bases and the J segment 1 base; nucleotides outside the gene matches: 0.

This clone was seen repeatedly, ten times or more. The genes are TRBV19 and TRBJ2-4, with D possibly being TRBD2 (6 bases). Trimming stripped 8 bases from V and 0 bases from J, with 14 bases between. This CDR3 spans 15 amino acids. Germline CDR1 is LNHDA and CDR2 is SQIVND (reference sequence). CDR3 DNA sequence: TGTGCCAGTCGCGGGGCAGGCTTAGCCAAAAACATTCAGTACTTC. Its translation: CASRGAGLAKNIQYF.

CDR3: CAWSDTRAPDIQYF. The DNA of the CDR3 is TGTGCCTGGAGCGACACGAGGGCCCCTGACATTCAGTACTTC. V and J are TRBV30 and TRBJ2-4; weak D call: TRBD2 (5 bases). Trimming stripped 3 bases from V and 8 bases from J, with 17 bases between. CDR1 is GTSNPN and CDR2 is SVGIG in the germline V gene (reference sequence). The CDR3 extends over 14 amino acids.

The chain carries TRBV5-1 and TRBJ1-2, with unresolved D. The V gene's germline CDR1 is SGHRS and CDR2 YFSETQ. Trimming took off 4 bases at V and 5 bases at J, with 15 bases between the two ends. This CDR3 is 14 amino acids long. The CDR3 DNA reads TGCGCCAGCAGCGTTGACACCCTGATTTATGGCTACACCTTC. It encodes CASSVDTLIYGYTF.

The chain couples TRBV4-2 to TRBJ1-2, with 9 bases identical to TRBD1. J gave up 7 bases and V 1 base, and 7 bases lay outside the gene matches. This CDR3 region has 15 residues. Germline V gene sequence: CDR1 LGHNA, CDR2 YNFKEQ. CDR3 region: CASSQGDREFGGYTF. The CDR3 region has the DNA TGTGCCAGCAGCCAAGGGGACAGGGAATTTGGTGGCTACACCTTC.

V and J are TRBV3-1 (or the pseudogene TRBV3-2) and TRBJ1-4, with D perhaps TRBD1 (5 bases). V was trimmed by 4 bases and J by 3 bases, leaving 12 bases between them. CDR3 length: 15 residues. Germline CDR1 is LGHDT and CDR2 is YNNKEL (reference sequence). The CDR3 loop is CASSRFRVANEKLFF. DNA of the CDR3: TGTGCCAGCAGCCGATTCAGGGTTGCTAATGAAAAACTGTTTTTT.

The V gene is TRBV25-1, the J gene TRBJ2-5; TRBD2 might be the D (6 bases). The germline V gene has CDR1 MGHDK and CDR2 SYGVNS. CDR3 length equals 14 residues. V lost 3 bases and J 2 bases, leaving 10 bases between the germline ends. The CDR3 sequence is CASSEPGVQETQYF. CDR3 in DNA: TGTGCCAGCAGTGAGCCGGGGGTGCAAGAGACCCAGTACTTC.

J is TRBJ2-2 and V is TRBV14; 7 positions agree with TRBD1. This CDR3 has 17 amino acids. The V segment lost 5 bases and the J segment 1 base; nucleotides outside the gene matches: 10. The V gene's germline CDR1 is SGHDN and CDR2 FVKESK. For the CDR3, the DNA is TGTGCCAGCAGCTTACACGCCACAGGGGTGAACACCGGGGAGCTGTTTTTT. Encoded protein: CASSLHATGVNTGELFF.

The rearrangement joins TRBV9 to TRBJ2-2; TRBD1 matches 8 bases. Germline values: CDR1 SGDLS, CDR2 YYNGEE. The CDR3 runs 16 residues. V lost 4 bases, J lost 4 bases, and 9 bases stayed unmatched. CDR3 bases: TGTGCCAGCAGCCCCCGGCAGGGGGCGGGCACCGGGGAGCTGTTTTTT. Translation gives CASSPRQGAGTGELFF.

The chain is built from TRBV6-1 and TRBJ1-1, with TRBD1 as a possible D gene (6 bases). Trimming removed 1 base from V and 4 bases from J, with 13 bases in between. The CDR3 length is 15 residues. The germline V gene has CDR1 MNHNS and CDR2 SASEGT. The CDR3 DNA sequence: TGTGCCAGCAGTGAAGAGGGAGGGGGGCTCACTGAAGCTTTCTTT. Amino acids: CASSEEGGGLTEAFF.

In this sample, this clone turned up once. This chain connects TRBV20-1 to TRBJ1-5, with no clear D. Germline-derived CDR1 and CDR2 are DFQATT and SNEGSKA (reference sequence). The CDR3 totals 11 residues. With 6 bases removed from V and 7 bases from J, the gap between germline ends came to 10 bases. The CDR3 here is CSAGDYQPQHF. CDR3 nucleotide sequence: TGCAGTGCCGGAGACTACCAGCCCCAGCATTTT.

The chain carries TRBV5-1 and TRBJ2-5; D is unclear. With 5 bases removed from V and 5 bases from J, the gap between germline ends came to 10 bases. Germline V lookup: CDR1 SGHRS, CDR2 YFSETQ. This CDR3 is 12 amino acids long. This chain's CDR3 is CASSSGWETQYF. In DNA, the CDR3 is TGCGCCAGCAGTTCGGGTTGGGAGACCCAGTACTTC.

This chain joins TRBV12-3 or TRBV12-4 and TRBJ1-4; TRBD1 agrees at 8 bases. The ends lost 5 bases at V and 8 bases at J; junction bases unmatched: 4. The CDR3 is made up of 13 amino acids. DNA for the CDR3: TGTGCCAGCAGTGGACAGGGCGGGGAAAAACTGTTTTTT. Translating it yields CASSGQGGEKLFF.

The chain combines TRBV7-2 with TRBJ1-3; no definite D call. From germline, CDR1 is SGHTA and CDR2 FQGNSA. The CDR3 loop spans 16 amino acids. With 1 base removed from V and 0 bases from J, the gap between germline ends came to 10 bases. The CDR3 sequence is CASSLDAGISGNTIYF. In nucleotides, the CDR3 is TGTGCCAGCAGCTTAGATGCGGGCATCTCTGGAAACACCATATATTTT.

This chain links TRBV7-2 with TRBJ1-2; the match to TRBD1 covers 7 bases. The ends lost 5 bases at V and 6 bases at J; junction bases unmatched: 15. The length of the CDR3 is 16 residues. The germline gives CDR1 SGHTA, CDR2 FQGNSA. DNA of the CDR3: TGTGCCAGCAGCGACGAAAGGGGGCGCGAGGGTAATGGCTACACCTTC. Amino acids: CASSDERGREGNGYTF.

The chain recombines TRBV6-4 with TRBJ1-5; D gene unclear. Trimming took 6 bases from V and 2 from J, leaving 17 bases between them. CDR1 is MRHNA and CDR2 is SNTAGT in the germline V gene. There are 16 residues in the CDR3. The CDR3 bases are TGTGCCAGCAGCGCTAGCGGGATGCAAGGCAATCAGCCCCAGCATTTT. Translation gives CASSASGMQGNQPQHF.

V gene TRBV7-6 combines with J gene TRBJ2-2; TRBD1 is a possible D gene (6 bases). The CDR3 spans 16 residues. CDR1 SGHVS and CDR2 FNYEAQ come from the germline V gene. V lost 1 base and J lost 3, with 12 bases in between. The CDR3: CASSLEQGSYTGELFF. In DNA, the CDR3 is TGTGCCAGCAGCTTAGAACAGGGCTCCTACACCGGGGAGCTGTTTTTT. The full variable domain, rest sourced from reference TRBV7-6 and TRBJ2-2, is GAGVSQSPRYKVTKRGQDVALRCDPISGHVSLYWYRQALGQGPEFLTYFNYEAQQDKSGLPNDRFSAERPEGSISTLTIQRTEQRDSAMYRCASSLEQGSYTGELFFGEGSRLTVL.

The chain has TRBV28 and TRBJ1-6; TRBD1 matches 9 bases. Germline CDR1 is MDHEN and CDR2 is SYDVKM. V trimming: 5 bases; J trimming: 9 bases; junction bases outside the gene matches: 17. This CDR3 is 18 amino acids long. The CDR3 nucleotides are TGTGCCAGCAGTCCTACCCCCCGGACAGGGGACATAACTTCACCCCTCCACTTT. Translation gives CASSPTPRTGDITSPLHF.

This clone was seen a handful of times. The V gene is TRBV27, the J gene TRBJ2-7, with D maybe TRBD2 (5 bases). Per germline, CDR1 MNHEY and CDR2 SMNVEV (reference sequence). Trimming left V 4 bases short and J 7 bases short, with 11 bases between. The CDR3 is 12 residues long. The CDR3 region is CASSSRSGEQYF. The CDR3 nucleotides are TGTGCCAGCAGTTCTCGCTCGGGGGAGCAGTACTTC.

This clone was detected ten times or more. The chain is built from TRBV3-1 (or the pseudogene TRBV3-2) and TRBJ2-1, with D possibly matching TRBD2 (6 bases). V was cut by 6 bases and J by 7 bases, with 13 bases left in between. Per the germline V gene, CDR1 is LGHDT and CDR2 is YNNKEL (reference sequence). The CDR3 contains 13 residues. CDR3 DNA: TGTGCCAGCAGTGAGGACTACTCAAATGAGCAGTTCTTC. Translated: CASSEDYSNEQFF.

The CDR3 DNA sequence: TGTGCCAGCAGTCAGGACAGGGGGGAACGGCAGCCCCAGCATTTT. This codes for CASSQDRGERQPQHF. This chain connects TRBV6-5 to TRBJ1-5, with 10 bases matching TRBD1. J was trimmed by 7 bases and V by 5 bases; bases with no gene match: 8. The CDR3 loop spans 15 amino acids. Germline assignment: CDR1 MNHEY and CDR2 SVGAGI.

The chain combines TRBV29-1 with TRBJ2-1, with TRBD2 matching over 14 bases. This CDR3 comprises 14 residues. V shed 8 bases and J 8 bases; nucleotides not matched to a gene: 8. The germline gives CDR1 SQVTM, CDR2 ANQGSEA. The CDR3 nucleotides read TGCAGCATCAGACTAGCGGGGGGGGTCGATGAGCAGTTCTTC. Its protein is CSIRLAGGVDEQFF.